A single sample is the source of the 5 T cell receptor beta chains below, sequenced in a study of control samples from healthy donors and cancer patients. Here immunoSEQ multiplex PCR was the method, and the copy in TCRdb shows in-frame clones only, minus some. The data hold 100,000 to 150,000 clones, with approximately 92% observed a single time. The sample was PBMCs. The receptor source for this set is a man of 80 years or more with head and neck cancer.

This sequence joins TRBV5-1 and TRBJ2-4; 9 bases fit TRBD2. Germline V gene sequence: CDR1 SGHRS, CDR2 YFSETQ. CDR3 length: 17 amino acids. Unmatched junction bases numbered 14, after V lost 4 bases and J lost 6 bases. In DNA form, the CDR3 reads TGCGCCAGCAGCCCGGTCGTAGCGGGGGTGGAGGGAAACATTCAGTACTTC. Encoded protein: CASSPVVAGVEGNIQYF.

The rearrangement links TRBV20-1 to TRBJ2-4; D is possibly TRBD2 (5 bases). V lost 3 bases, J lost 2 bases, and 11 bases lay in between. The length of the CDR3 is 14 residues. The germline V gene has CDR1 DFQATT and CDR2 SNEGSKA (reference sequence). CDR3 sequence: CSASLSGSKNIQYF. In DNA, the CDR3 is TGCAGTGCTAGTCTTTCGGGGTCCAAAAACATTCAGTACTTC.

The V call is TRBV14, the J call TRBJ2-7; TRBD2 might be the D (6 bases). Trimming stripped 5 bases from V and 6 bases from J, with 23 bases between. Looked up from germline, CDR1 is SGHDN and CDR2 is FVKESK. There are 16 residues in the CDR3. CDR3 loop: CASSNRHGTSALEQYF. The CDR3 region has the DNA TGTGCCAGCAGCAACCGGCACGGGACTTCGGCTCTCGAGCAGTACTTC.

This chain links TRBV9 with TRBJ2-5, with 7 positions matching TRBD1. This CDR3 spans 14 amino acids. Germline-derived CDR1 and CDR2 are SGDLS and YYNGEE. Unmatched junction bases numbered 7, after V lost 3 bases and J lost 5 bases. CDR3: CASSEGARVETQYF. In DNA form, the CDR3 reads TGTGCCAGCAGCGAGGGGGCCAGGGTTGAGACCCAGTACTTC.

This clone was seen a single time. The chain couples TRBV16 to TRBJ1-2; D is uncertain. V lost 0 bases and J lost 4, with 6 bases in between. This CDR3 is 13 amino acids long. From germline, CDR1 is KGHSY and CDR2 FQNENV. As DNA, the CDR3 is TGTGCCAGCAGCCAATCGGCCCTCTATGGCTACACCTTC. Translation gives CASSQSALYGYTF.